This T cell receptor (beta chain) appears in the sequencing data of a study of T cells in Graves' hyperthyroidism and ophthalmopathy (dated by TCRdb to 2018 to 2020). With regard to the full study: Peripheral blood was collected at initial diagnosis, before any treatment. To identify TCR V-J signatures that set the groups apart, the researchers used a discovery cohort of about a hundred patients, made up of roughly 40 with Graves' ophthalmopathy and 57 with stable Graves' hyperthyroidism. Prospective prediction of ophthalmopathy was tested in an independent validation cohort of approximately 19 hyperthyroidism patients and 15 to 17 patients who later progressed to ophthalmopathy. The roughly 100 discovery patients were randomly divided into training and test sets at a 7:3 ratio. The study also compared thyroid tissue and blood T-cell repertoires from a handful of Graves' hyperthyroidism patients. After blood sampling, hyperthyroidism patients were treated with methimazole at a starting dose of 30 mg daily, and ophthalmopathy patients were treated with high-dose intravenous methylprednisolone. According to the paper, TCR Vbeta CDR3 sequencing was carried out on approximately 140 peripheral blood samples, which came from 40 to 45 ophthalmopathy, under 85 hyperthyroidism and about 17 progressor patients. What the work shows at the level of the full study, not this receptor alone: In validation, the model predicted progression to ophthalmopathy a median of about 5.9 months before onset, with approximately 68% sensitivity and roughly 77% specificity. In cross-validation, a model built on a 13 V-J signature told ophthalmopathy apart from stable hyperthyroidism with less than 90% sensitivity and about 81% specificity, and in testing the same model reached 80%/75%. No statistical method was used to set the sample size in advance, and investigators knew the group allocation. Most expanded thyroid clonotypes (frequency above 0.001) were also detected in blood, suggesting blood repertoires may reflect thyroid immune responses.

This clonotype was detected ten times or more. Its antigen target is currently unknown. Base quality data are lacking; no much larger clone is found one base away. A patient counted as having stable Graves' hyperthyroidism if no progression to ophthalmopathy occurred over 18 months of follow-up. The hyperthyroidism patients were between 18 and 65 years old and newly diagnosed, with a disease duration of less than 2 months. Patients with uncontrolled infections, other autoimmune diseases, pregnancy or lactation were excluded. Diagnoses relied on clinical symptoms, serum thyroxine and TRAb, thyroid ultrasound and orbital computed tomography. PBMCs were separated from roughly 10 ml of fresh peripheral blood using Ficoll-Paque density gradient centrifugation. Total RNA was extracted with Trizol reagent, and quality was checked on an Agilent 2100 Bioanalyzer. CDR1 MNHEY and CDR2 SVGAGI were looked up in the germline V gene. V is pared back by 1 base and J by 0 bases, with 10 bases lying between the germline termini. Its CDR3 holds 15 amino acids, cysteine through phenylalanine. Only CDR3 DNA remains: 45 bases, in frame from the first base.

Amplification of TCR beta CDR3 regions was carried out from RNA transcripts. The TCR CDR3 was subjected to a first round of RT-PCR using the HTBI primer set and the Qiagen OneStep RT-PCR kit. A second multiplex PCR round built the libraries, followed by size selection and purification. Paired-end sequencing of the libraries was performed with 100 bp reads on an Illumina HiSeq2000. The published analysis was carried out like this. Raw data were processed with SOAPnuke, discarding reads with adapters, uncalled bases, mean Phred below 15, or no exact constant-primer or identifier match. COPE v1.2.5 was used to merge high-quality paired reads, and clonotypes were defined as unique nucleotide sequences. Clonotypes were aligned to IMGT TRBV, TRBD and TRBJ reference segments using MiTCR v1.1. The analysis included only V-J combinations with a frequency above 0.0001, which together covered approximately 99% of the repertoires. A TCS score was defined as the ratio between F50 (clonal expansion) and ExV (chaos), using BLOSUM62-based TCRdist between CDR3 peptides within each V-J. Welch's t-statistics and random forest reduced 500 to 550 V-J features to under 15, which were used in a naive Bayes classifier (R e1071). TCRdb applied fastp at Q25 and MiXCR to the public reads, then kept only in-frame beta chains. Each CDR3 protein appears once, grouped with its most common genes and DNA. These V and J calls originate from TCRdb's pipeline instead of the authors' own analysis. The sample table records approximately 430,000 distinct CDR3 sequences; 15% to 18% of these occur just once. Together, the top ten hold 7.5% to 9% of the sample.

The sample comprised blood. The source is a woman aged 18-29 years with Graves' hyperthyroidism. The chain is assembled from TRBV6-5 and TRBJ2-7; TRBD2 is possibly the D segment (6 matching bases). The sequence in DNA is TGTGCCAGCAGTTACTTTAGCGGTAGCTCCTACGAGCAGTACTTC. This encodes CASSYFSGSSYEQYF.